These T cell receptor beta chains were read from a single sample in a study of blood T cell repertoires in COVID-19. Clones were sequenced by immunoSEQ multiplex PCR, and TCRdb holds only the in-frame ones, with some missing. The table has 95,000 to 150,000 clones, 88% seen once. The material sequenced was peripheral blood. These receptors were taken from a woman aged 45-59 years with active or convalescent COVID-19. CDR3s include the opening cysteine and the closing phenylalanine or tryptophan. The D gene is left open where the match is weak. Clone size, where shown, is once, few, many, or a class for clones that have expanded.

j_call	v_call	d_call	clone_size	cdr3_nt	cdr3_aa
TRBJ2-3	TRBV29-1	NA	NA	TGCAGCGTTGGACTAATAACAGATACGCAGTATTTT	CSVGLITDTQYF
TRBJ1-1	TRBV10-3	TRBD1	NA	TGTGCCATCAGTGCTTCTCCCGCAGGGGGAAACACTGAAGCTTTCTTT	CAISASPAGGNTEAFF
TRBJ2-1	TRBV29-1	TRBD2	NA	TGCAGCGTTGACGGGGGGACCAATGAGCAGTTCTTC	CSVDGGTNEQFF
TRBJ2-3	TRBV2	TRBD1	few	TGTGCCTCAGGCTCGGACAGGGGGGAAGATACGCAGTATTTT	CASGSDRGEDTQYF
TRBJ1-2	TRBV2	NA	NA	TGTGCCAGCAGGGAACAGGGACTTGGTAACTATGGCTACACCTTC	CASREQGLGNYGYTF
TRBJ1-5	TRBV23-1	TRBD1	NA	TGCGCCAGCAGTCAACCCCGGGACAGCTATTATAGCAATCAGCCCCAGCATTTT	CASSQPRDSYYSNQPQHF
TRBJ1-5	TRBV5-6	TRBD1	NA	TGTGCCAGCAGCTTAAGCGGGACAGGACTCAATCAGCCCCAGCATTTT	CASSLSGTGLNQPQHF
TRBJ1-1	TRBV5-1	NA	NA	TGCGCCAGCAGCACCGTGACATTGAACACTGAAGCTTTCTTT	CASSTVTLNTEAFF
TRBJ2-7	TRBV14	NA	once	TGTGCCAGCAGCCAAGGGGCTTTCCGCGAGCAGTACTTC	CASSQGAFREQYF
TRBJ2-2	TRBV11-3	TRBD1	NA	TGTGCCAGCAGCTTAGAAGACTGGACAGGGCTTGAACCGGGAAAGAACACCGGGGAGCTGTTTTTT	CASSLEDWTGLEPGKNTGELFF
TRBJ2-3	TRBV10-3	NA	NA	TGTGCCATCAGTGTGACGGTAGCCACAGATACGCAGTATTTT	CAISVTVATDTQYF
TRBJ2-7	TRBV18	TRBD1	NA	TGTGCCAGCTCACCGACAGGGGGGTACGAGCAGTACTTC	CASSPTGGYEQYF
TRBJ2-1	TRBV10-2	NA	NA	TGCGCCAGCATGGGCCTAGCATCTCTCAATGAGCAGTTCTTC	CASMGLASLNEQFF
TRBJ2-2	TRBV27	NA	NA	TGTGCCAGCAGTCCTTCCTCGAACACCGGGGAGCTGTTTTTT	CASSPSSNTGELFF
TRBJ1-2	TRBV29-1	NA	NA	TGCAGCGTTGTGACAGCTGGGAACTATGGCTACACCTTC	CSVVTAGNYGYTF
TRBJ1-6	TRBV9	NA	NA	TGTGCCAGCAGCGTACGACAGGATTCACCCCTCCACTTT	CASSVRQDSPLHF
TRBJ2-5	TRBV2	NA	NA	TGTGCCAGCAGTGTGCGTCAAGAGACCCAGTACTTC	CASSVRQETQYF
TRBJ1-1	TRBV4-1	NA	NA	TGCGCCAGCAGCCAAGAAGTGTTGGGCGCCCGGTTGAACACTGAAGCTTTCTTT	CASSQEVLGARLNTEAFF
TRBJ2-5	TRBV18	TRBD1	NA	TGTGCCAGCTCTGTGGGGACAGGTGGGGAAGAGACCCAGTACTTC	CASSVGTGGEETQYF
TRBJ1-2	TRBV10-3	NA	NA	TGTGCCATCAGTGAACTAATGGGTCCTAACTATGGCTACACCTTC	CAISELMGPNYGYTF
TRBJ1-2	TRBV14	NA	NA	TGTGCCAGCAGCCAAGCTGCCAGGGGACCCTATGGCTACACCTTC	CASSQAARGPYGYTF
TRBJ2-3	TRBV6-6	NA	once	TGTGCCAGCAGTTACAGGGGAGATACGCAGTATTTT	CASSYRGDTQYF
TRBJ2-7	TRBV6-6	TRBD1	NA	TGTGCCAGCCGGGACAGGGAAGCGCAGTACTTC	CASRDREAQYF
TRBJ1-6	TRBV30	TRBD1	NA	TGTGCCTGGAGAGGACAGGGAAGATCACCCCTCCACTTT	CAWRGQGRSPLHF
TRBJ2-7	TRBV5-4	TRBD2	NA	TGTGCCAGCAGCTTTCCAACTAGCGGGACCTACGAGCAGTACTTC	CASSFPTSGTYEQYF
TRBJ2-1	TRBV20-1	NA	once	TGCAGTGCTAGTAACCTAGCCGACAATGAGCAGTTCTTC	CSASNLADNEQFF
TRBJ2-2	TRBV28	NA	NA	TGTGCCAGCCGGTCGACCGTGGGAGTGGACCACACCGGGGAGCTGTTTTTT	CASRSTVGVDHTGELFF
TRBJ2-2	TRBV5-1	TRBD1	NA	TGCGCCACCTCCGGGACAGCGAACACCGGGGAGCTGTTTTTT	CATSGTANTGELFF
TRBJ2-2	TRBV5-6	NA	NA	TGTGCCAGCAGCTTATCAGGGATCACCGGGGAGCTGTTTTTT	CASSLSGITGELFF
TRBJ1-1	TRBV2	TRBD1	NA	TGTGCCTTACGGGACAGGTGGAACACTGAAGCTTTCTTT	CALRDRWNTEAFF
TRBJ2-1	TRBV6-5	TRBD1	NA	TGTGCCAGCGGGCGACAGGGACCCTACAATGAGCAGTTCTTC	CASGRQGPYNEQFF
TRBJ2-5	TRBV7-6	TRBD2	NA	TGTGCCAGCAGCTTACTTACCGGGACTAGCGGATTATTGGCCCAGTACTTC	CASSLLTGTSGLLAQYF
TRBJ2-7	TRBV19	NA	NA	TGTGCCAGTAGTATAGAGGCAGGGTCCCCGTCCTACGAGCAGTACTTC	CASSIEAGSPSYEQYF
TRBJ2-5	TRBV12-3/TRBV12-4	NA	NA	TGTGCCAGCAGTTTTGACTGGGAGACCCAGTACTTC	CASSFDWETQYF
TRBJ2-5	TRBV18	TRBD2	NA	TGTGCCAGCTCCCTAAACACCATTTATTGGACTAGCGAGGAAGAGACCCAGTACTTC	CASSLNTIYWTSEEETQYF
TRBJ1-1	TRBV7-9	NA	NA	TGTGCCAGCAGCTTTATGGCAGGAAAGAACACTGAAGCTTTCTTT	CASSFMAGKNTEAFF
TRBJ1-5	TRBV30	NA	NA	TGTGCCTGGAGCTCGGGGGGGCAGCCCCAGCATTTT	CAWSSGGQPQHF
TRBJ1-3	TRBV15	NA	NA	TGTGCCACCAGCAGAGATAGGGGGTTCCCTGGAAACACCATATATTTT	CATSRDRGFPGNTIYF
TRBJ1-5	TRBV6-5	TRBD1	NA	TGTGCCAGCAGTTACAAGGGGACAGTTCGGTTTCAGCCCCAGCATTTT	CASSYKGTVRFQPQHF
TRBJ1-2	TRBV28	TRBD1	NA	TGTGCCAGCAGTCAGGGGGCGCGTGGCTACACCTTC	CASSQGARGYTF
TRBJ2-5	TRBV13	NA	NA	TGTGCCAGCAGCGGCAGGGGTAGGGAGACCCAGTACTTC	CASSGRGRETQYF
TRBJ1-1	TRBV29-1	NA	NA	TGCAGCGTTGGACCTAACAGGGTCACTGAAGCTTTCTTT	CSVGPNRVTEAFF
TRBJ2-1	TRBV4-3	TRBD2	NA	TGCGCCAGCAGCCCTGGGGGGGGCAATGAGCAGTTCTTC	CASSPGGGNEQFF
TRBJ2-5	TRBV28	NA	NA	TGTGCCAGCAGTTCCGCCTTCAGGGGACAAGAGACCCAGTACTTC	CASSSAFRGQETQYF
TRBJ2-1	TRBV6-2/TRBV6-3	TRBD2	NA	TGTGCCAGCAGTGTCCCGGGACTAGCGGACAATGAGCAGTTCTTC	CASSVPGLADNEQFF
TRBJ2-6	TRBV24-1	NA	NA	TGTGCCACCAGGAGCTCTGGGGCCAACGTCCTGACTTTC	CATRSSGANVLTF